This TCR beta chain was found in a study of early T cells in non-severe SARS-CoV-2 infection. At the level of the study: Unpaired chains resulted from sequencing bulk RNA of unsorted whole blood. The study's findings and limits: In VDJdb matching, anti-spike CD8 responses were favored while private and CD4 specificities went missing.

This CDR3 contains 15 residues. Germline CDR1 is MDHEN and CDR2 is SYDVKM. The V gene end was trimmed by 6 bases and the J gene end by 6 bases; junction bases not matched to a gene: 13. Notes on this clonotype: As yet, its antigen is unknown.

cDNA molecules, individually, were tagged with unique molecular identifiers. TCRdb reanalysed the 5' RACE reads using MiXCR and keeps one entry per CDR3 protein. The sample includes roughly 80,000 distinct CDR3 sequences, roughly 6% of them seen just once. The source is an adult who was a healthcare worker with PCR-confirmed SARS-CoV-2 infection or an uninfected control (not recorded which). Sequencing input: whole blood. V and J are TRBV28 and TRBJ2-5, with 7 bases that match TRBD2. The CDR3 DNA follows: TGTGCCAGCAGCCTCCCCGGGACTACTGCGAAGACCCAGTACTTC. This encodes CASSLPGTTAKTQYF.